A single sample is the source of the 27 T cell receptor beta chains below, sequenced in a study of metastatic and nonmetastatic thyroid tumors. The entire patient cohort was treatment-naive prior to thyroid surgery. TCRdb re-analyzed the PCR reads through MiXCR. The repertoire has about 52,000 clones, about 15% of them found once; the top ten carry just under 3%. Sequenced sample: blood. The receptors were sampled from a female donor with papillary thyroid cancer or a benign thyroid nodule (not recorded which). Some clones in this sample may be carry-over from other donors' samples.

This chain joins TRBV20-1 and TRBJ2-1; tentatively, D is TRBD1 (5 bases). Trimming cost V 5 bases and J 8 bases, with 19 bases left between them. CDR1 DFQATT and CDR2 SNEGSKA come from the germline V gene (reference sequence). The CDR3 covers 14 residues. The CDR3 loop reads CSASNGASVDEQFF. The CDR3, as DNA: TGCAGTGCTTCAAATGGGGCCAGTGTCGATGAGCAGTTCTTC.

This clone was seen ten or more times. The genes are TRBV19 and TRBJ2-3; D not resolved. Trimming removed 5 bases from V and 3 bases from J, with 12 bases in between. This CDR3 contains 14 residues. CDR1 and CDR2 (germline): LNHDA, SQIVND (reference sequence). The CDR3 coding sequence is TGTGCCAGTAGTCTGCTGGCAGGTACAGATACGCAGTATTTT. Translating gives CASSLLAGTDTQYF.

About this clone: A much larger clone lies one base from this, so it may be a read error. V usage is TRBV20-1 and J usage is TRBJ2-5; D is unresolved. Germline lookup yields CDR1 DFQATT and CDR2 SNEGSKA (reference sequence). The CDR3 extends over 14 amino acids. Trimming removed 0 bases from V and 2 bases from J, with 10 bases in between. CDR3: CSARDYMGQETQYF. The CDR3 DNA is TGCAGTGCTAGAGATTACATGGGGCAAGAGACCCAGTACTTC.

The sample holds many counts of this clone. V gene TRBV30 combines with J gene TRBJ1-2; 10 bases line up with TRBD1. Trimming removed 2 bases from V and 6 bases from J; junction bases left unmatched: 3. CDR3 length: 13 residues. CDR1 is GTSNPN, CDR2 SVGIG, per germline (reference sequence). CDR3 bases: TGTGCCTGGAGTCGGACAGGGGGTAATGGCTACACCTTC. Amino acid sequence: CAWSRTGGNGYTF.

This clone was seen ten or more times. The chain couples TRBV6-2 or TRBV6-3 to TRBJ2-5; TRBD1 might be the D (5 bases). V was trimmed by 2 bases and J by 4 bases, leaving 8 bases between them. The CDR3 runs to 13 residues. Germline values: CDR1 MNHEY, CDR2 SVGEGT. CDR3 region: CASSYQGPETQYF. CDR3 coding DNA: TGTGCCAGCAGTTACCAGGGTCCAGAGACCCAGTACTTC.

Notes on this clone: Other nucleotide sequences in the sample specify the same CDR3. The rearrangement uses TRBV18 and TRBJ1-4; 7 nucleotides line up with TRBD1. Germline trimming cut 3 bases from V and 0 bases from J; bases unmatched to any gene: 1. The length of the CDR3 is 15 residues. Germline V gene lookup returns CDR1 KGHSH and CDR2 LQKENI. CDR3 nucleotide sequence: TGTGCCAGCTCACCGCAGGGGGCAACTAATGAAAAACTGTTTTTT. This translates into CASSPQGATNEKLFF.

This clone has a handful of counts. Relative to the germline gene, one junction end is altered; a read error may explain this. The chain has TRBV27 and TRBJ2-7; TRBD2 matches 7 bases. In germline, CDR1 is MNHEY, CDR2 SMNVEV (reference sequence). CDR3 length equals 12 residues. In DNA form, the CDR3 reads TGTGTCAGCGGGGTAGGCCCTTACGAGCAGTACTTC. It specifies CVSGVGPYEQYF.

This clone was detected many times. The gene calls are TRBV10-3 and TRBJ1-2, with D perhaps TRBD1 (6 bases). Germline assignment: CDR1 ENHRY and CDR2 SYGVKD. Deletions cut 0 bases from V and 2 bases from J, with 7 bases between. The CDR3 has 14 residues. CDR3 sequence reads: CAISESGQNYGYTF. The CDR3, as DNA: TGTGCCATCAGTGAGTCAGGACAGAACTATGGCTACACCTTC.

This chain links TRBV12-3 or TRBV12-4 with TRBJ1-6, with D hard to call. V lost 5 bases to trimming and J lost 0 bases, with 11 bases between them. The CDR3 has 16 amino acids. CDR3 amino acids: CASSHASGSYNSPLHF. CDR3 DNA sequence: TGTGCCAGCAGTCATGCCTCAGGCTCCTATAATTCACCCCTCCACTTT.

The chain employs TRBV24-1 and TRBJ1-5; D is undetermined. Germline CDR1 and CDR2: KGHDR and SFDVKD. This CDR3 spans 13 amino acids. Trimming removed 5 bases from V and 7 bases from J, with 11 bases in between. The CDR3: CATSGLEGQPQHF. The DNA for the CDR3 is TGTGCCACCAGTGGCCTGGAGGGACAGCCCCAGCATTTT.

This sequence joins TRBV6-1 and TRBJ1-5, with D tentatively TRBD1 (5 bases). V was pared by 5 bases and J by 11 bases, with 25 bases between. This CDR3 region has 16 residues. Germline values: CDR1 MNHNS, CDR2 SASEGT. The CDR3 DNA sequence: TGTGCCAGCAGTTTGACAGAGGGCGCTGGCCAGCAAACCCAGCATTTT. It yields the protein CASSLTEGAGQQTQHF.

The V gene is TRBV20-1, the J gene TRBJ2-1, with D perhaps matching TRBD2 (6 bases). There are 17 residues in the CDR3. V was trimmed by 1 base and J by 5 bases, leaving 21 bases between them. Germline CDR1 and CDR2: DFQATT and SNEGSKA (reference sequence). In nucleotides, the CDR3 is TGCAGTGCTAGAGTTATGGCTGGAGGGCGCCGGGACAATGAGCAGTTCTTC. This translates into CSARVMAGGRRDNEQFF.

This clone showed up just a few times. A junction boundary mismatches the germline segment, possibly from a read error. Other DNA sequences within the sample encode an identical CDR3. CDR3: CASSSNNRRDGYTF. CDR3 nucleotides: TGTGCCAGCAGTTCCAATAACCGACGGGATGGATACACATTC. The rearrangement links TRBV6-2 or TRBV6-3 to TRBJ1-2; no clear D. Germline V CDR1 and CDR2: MNHEY, SVGEGT. The CDR3 spans 14 residues.

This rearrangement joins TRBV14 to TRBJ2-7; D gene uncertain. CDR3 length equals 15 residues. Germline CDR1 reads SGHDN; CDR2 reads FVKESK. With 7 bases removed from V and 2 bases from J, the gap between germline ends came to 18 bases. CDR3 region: CASILGATTTYEQYF. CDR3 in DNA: TGTGCCAGCATCCTGGGTGCTACGACCACCTACGAGCAGTACTTC.

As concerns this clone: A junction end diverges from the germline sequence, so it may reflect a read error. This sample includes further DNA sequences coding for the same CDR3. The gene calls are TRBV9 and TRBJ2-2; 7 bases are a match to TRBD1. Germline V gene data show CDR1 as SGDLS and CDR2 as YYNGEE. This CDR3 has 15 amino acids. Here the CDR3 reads CASSGQGTNTGELFF. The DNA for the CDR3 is TGTGCCAGCAGCGGACAGGGTACTAACACCGGCGAGCTGTTTTTT. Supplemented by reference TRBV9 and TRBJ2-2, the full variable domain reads DSGVTQTPKHLITATGQRVTLRCSPRSGDLSVYWYQQSLDQGLQFLIQYYNGEERAKGNILERFSAQQFPDLHSELNLSSLELGDSALYFCASSGQGTNTGELFFGEGSRLTVL.

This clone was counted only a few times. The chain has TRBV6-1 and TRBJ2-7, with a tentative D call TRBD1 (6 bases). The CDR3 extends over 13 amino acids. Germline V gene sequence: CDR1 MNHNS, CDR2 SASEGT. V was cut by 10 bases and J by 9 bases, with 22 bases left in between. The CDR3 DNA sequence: TGTGCCATCAGCCCAAACAGGGTTCACGGGCAGTACTTC. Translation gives CAISPNRVHGQYF.

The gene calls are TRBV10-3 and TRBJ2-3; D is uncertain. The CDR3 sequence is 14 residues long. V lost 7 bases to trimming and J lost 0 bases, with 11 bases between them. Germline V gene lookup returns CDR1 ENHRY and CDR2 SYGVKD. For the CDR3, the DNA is TGTGCCATCAAAGAAAAGGCAAGCACAGATACGCAGTATTTT. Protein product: CAIKEKASTDTQYF.

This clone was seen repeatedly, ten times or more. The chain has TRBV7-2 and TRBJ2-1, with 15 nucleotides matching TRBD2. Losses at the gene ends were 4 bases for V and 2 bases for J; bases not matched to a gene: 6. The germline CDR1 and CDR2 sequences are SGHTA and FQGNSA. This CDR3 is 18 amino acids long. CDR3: CASSSKGLAGGAYNEQFF. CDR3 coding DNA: TGTGCCAGCAGCTCGAAAGGACTAGCGGGAGGGGCCTACAATGAGCAGTTCTTC.

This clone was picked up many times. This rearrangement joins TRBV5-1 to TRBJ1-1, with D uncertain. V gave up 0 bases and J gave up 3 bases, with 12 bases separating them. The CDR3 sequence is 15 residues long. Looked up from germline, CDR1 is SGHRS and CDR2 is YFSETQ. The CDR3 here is CASSLVGDKYTEAFF. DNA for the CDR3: TGCGCCAGCAGCTTGGTCGGCGACAAATACACTGAAGCTTTCTTT.

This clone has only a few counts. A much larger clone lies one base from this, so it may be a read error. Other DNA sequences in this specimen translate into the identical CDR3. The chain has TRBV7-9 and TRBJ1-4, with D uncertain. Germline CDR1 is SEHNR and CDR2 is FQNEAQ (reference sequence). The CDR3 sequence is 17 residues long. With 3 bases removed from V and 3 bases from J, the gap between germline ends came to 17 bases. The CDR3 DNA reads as TGTGCCAGCAGCTTGGTTGGTCGGGGAACGGCTAATGAAAAACTGTTTTTT. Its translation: CASSLVGRGTANEKLFF.

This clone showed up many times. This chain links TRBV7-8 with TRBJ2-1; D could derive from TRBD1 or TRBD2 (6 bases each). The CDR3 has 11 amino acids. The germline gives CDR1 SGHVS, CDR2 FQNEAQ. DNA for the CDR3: TGTGCTGGGGGGCTGGGGAGTGAGCAGTTCTTC. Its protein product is CAGGLGSEQFF. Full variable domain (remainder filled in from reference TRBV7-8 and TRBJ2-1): GAGVSQSPRYKVAKRGQDVALRCDPISGHVSLFWYQQALGQGPEFLTYFQNEAQLDKSGLPSDRFFAERPEGSVSTLKIQRTQQEDSAVYLCAGGLGSEQFFGPGTRLTVL.

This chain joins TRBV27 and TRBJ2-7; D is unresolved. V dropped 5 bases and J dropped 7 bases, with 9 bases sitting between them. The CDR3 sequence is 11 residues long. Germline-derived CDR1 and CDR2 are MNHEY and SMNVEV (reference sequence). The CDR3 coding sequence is TGTGCCAGCAGTACCCCCGGGGAGCAGTACTTC. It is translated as CASSTPGEQYF.

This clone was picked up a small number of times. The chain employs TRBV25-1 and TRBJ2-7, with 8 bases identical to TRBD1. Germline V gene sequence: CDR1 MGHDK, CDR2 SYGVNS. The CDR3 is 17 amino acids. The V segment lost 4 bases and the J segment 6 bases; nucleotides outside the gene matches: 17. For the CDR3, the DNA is TGTGCCAGCAGTGCTGGGCAAAGACAGGGGAAACTGGGCGAGCAGTACTTC. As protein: CASSAGQRQGKLGEQYF.

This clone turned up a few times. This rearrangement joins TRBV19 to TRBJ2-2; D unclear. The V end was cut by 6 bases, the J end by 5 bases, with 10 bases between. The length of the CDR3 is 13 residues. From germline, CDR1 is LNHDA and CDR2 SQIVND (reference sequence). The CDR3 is CASRVFGTGELFF. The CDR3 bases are TGTGCCAGTAGGGTGTTTGGGACCGGGGAGCTGTTTTTT.

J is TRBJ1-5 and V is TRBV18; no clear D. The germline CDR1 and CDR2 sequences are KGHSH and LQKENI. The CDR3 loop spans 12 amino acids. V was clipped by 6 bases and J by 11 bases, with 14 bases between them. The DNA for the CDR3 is TGTGCCAGCTCGCCCGAAGGTGTGGCCCAGCATTTT. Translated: CASSPEGVAQHF. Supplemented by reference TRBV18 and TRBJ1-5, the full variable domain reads NAGVMQNPRHLVRRRGQEARLRCSPMKGHSHVYWYRQLPEEGLKFMVYLQKENIIDESGMPKERFSAEFPKEGPSILRIQQVVRGDSAAYFCASSPEGVAQHFGDGTRLSIL.

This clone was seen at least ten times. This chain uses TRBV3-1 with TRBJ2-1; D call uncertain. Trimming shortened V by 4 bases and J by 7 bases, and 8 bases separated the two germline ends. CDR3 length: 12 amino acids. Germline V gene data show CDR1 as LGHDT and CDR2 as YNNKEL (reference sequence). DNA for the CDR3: TGTGCCAGCAGCCGCGTCGATAATGAGCAGTTCTTC. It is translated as CASSRVDNEQFF.

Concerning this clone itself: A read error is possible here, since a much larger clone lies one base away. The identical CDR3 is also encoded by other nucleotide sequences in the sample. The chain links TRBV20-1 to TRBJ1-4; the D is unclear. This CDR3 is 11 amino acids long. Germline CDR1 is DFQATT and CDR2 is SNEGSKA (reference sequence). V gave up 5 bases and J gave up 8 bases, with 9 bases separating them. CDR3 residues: CSAGRREKLFF. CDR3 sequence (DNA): TGCAGTGCTGGTCGCCGGGAAAAACTGTTTTTT.